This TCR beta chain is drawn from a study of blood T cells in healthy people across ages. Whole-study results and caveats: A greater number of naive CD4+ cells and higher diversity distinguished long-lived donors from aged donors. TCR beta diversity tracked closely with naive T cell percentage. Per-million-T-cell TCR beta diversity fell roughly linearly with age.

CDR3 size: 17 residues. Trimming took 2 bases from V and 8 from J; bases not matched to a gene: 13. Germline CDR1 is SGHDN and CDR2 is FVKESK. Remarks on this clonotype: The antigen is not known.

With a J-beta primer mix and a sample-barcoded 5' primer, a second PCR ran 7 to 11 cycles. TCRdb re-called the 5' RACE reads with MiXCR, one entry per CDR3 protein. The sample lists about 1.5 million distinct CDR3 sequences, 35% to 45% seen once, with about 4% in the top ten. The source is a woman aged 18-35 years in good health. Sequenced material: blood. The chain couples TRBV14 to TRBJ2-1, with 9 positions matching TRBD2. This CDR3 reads CASSQSAGGTFHDEQFF. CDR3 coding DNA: TGTGCCAGCAGCCAATCAGCGGGGGGAACCTTTCACGATGAGCAGTTCTTC.